This T cell receptor beta chain was captured in a study of cytomegalovirus exposure and HLA in healthy donors. Overall study results and limits: It has been reported that TCR beta sequences accurately predicted the HLA-A and HLA-B alleles of most subjects.

The CDR3 spans 15 residues. J lost 5 bases, V lost 5 bases, and 12 bases had no gene match. Germline V gives CDR1 SGHTA, CDR2 FQGNSA. Regarding this clone: What it binds is not known.

A multiplex PCR was run with 60 Vbeta primers and 13 Jbeta primers. Original processing methods: Approximately 86 million unique TCR beta chains, roughly 12 million shared, were counted in a later analysis. The method was immunoSEQ multiplex PCR; TCRdb's version includes in-frame clones alone and lacks a portion of them. V, J and clone size are taken as reported in that table, and D and trimming were inferred from the DNA itself. The sample is made up of some 130,000 clones, and the top ten hold approximately 1.7% of it. The chain is built from TRBV7-2 and TRBJ2-7; 7 bases are shared with TRBD2. The receptor was isolated from a woman aged 35 to 49 in good health and CMV-seropositive. Sequenced sample: PBMCs. The CDR3 coding sequence is TGTGCCAGCAGCCCCGCGGGGCTAGCGGCGGACGAGCAGTACTTC. Translating it yields CASSPAGLAADEQYF.